These T cell receptor beta chains were read from a single sample in a study of cytomegalovirus exposure and HLA in healthy donors. Assay: immunoSEQ multiplex PCR; the TCRdb copy retains only in-frame clones and omits some. Of fewer than 150,000 clones listed, roughly three quarters are singletons. The material sequenced was PBMCs. The receptors stem from a man aged 25-40 years in good health and CMV-seronegative. Each CDR3 is given with its conserved first and last residue. The D gene is left open where the match is weak. Rows give clone size only sometimes, using once, few, many, or a class for an expanded clone.

>NA|TRBJ2-3|TRBV7-2|NA
TGTGCCAGCAGGTATGGACAGAGCACAGATACGCAGTATTTT
CASRYGQSTDTQYF
>NA|TRBJ1-2|TRBV15|NA
TGTGCCACCAGCAGAGCGGCGGGAAACTATGGCTACACCTTC
CATSRAAGNYGYTF
>NA|TRBJ2-7|TRBV27|NA
TGTGCCAGCAGTTTATACGGGCAGACAGCTCAAACGGAGTACGAGCAGTACTTC
CASSLYGQTAQTEYEQYF
>NA|TRBJ2-7|TRBV28|TRBD2
TGTGCCAGCAGTCGGGGGGGAGCCTACGAGCAGTACTTC
CASSRGGAYEQYF
>NA|TRBJ1-1|TRBV7-2|NA
TGTGCCAGCAGCTCGGGACTCCTGAACACTGAAGCTTTCTTT
CASSSGLLNTEAFF
>once|TRBJ2-7|TRBV28|NA
TGTGCCAGCAGTTCCCCCCTAACCGCCTCCTACGAGCAGTACTTC
CASSSPLTASYEQYF
>NA|TRBJ2-3|TRBV4-1|NA
TGCGCCAGCAGCCGCTATACGTACTCCGACAGGTACACAGATACGCAGTATTTT
CASSRYTYSDRYTDTQYF
>NA|TRBJ2-7|TRBV6-5|TRBD1
TGTGCCAGCAGTCTGATGCAGGGACAGTATAATCAGTACTTC
CASSLMQGQYNQYF
>NA|TRBJ2-1|TRBV7-6|TRBD2
TGTGCCAGCGAGCGGGAAGCGGGGGTGCGAAATGAGCAGTTCTTC
CASEREAGVRNEQFF
>NA|TRBJ2-7|TRBV4-3|NA
TGCGCCAGCAGCCAAGAAACCGCTAATGAGCAGTACTTC
CASSQETANEQYF
>once|TRBJ2-5|TRBV13|TRBD1
TGTGCCAGCAGCTTAAAGGTTTACAGGGGGCTGGAAGAGACCCAGTACTTC
CASSLKVYRGLEETQYF
>NA|TRBJ2-5|TRBV11-2|NA
TGTGCCAGCAGCTCCCGAGCCCAAGAGACCCAGTACTTC
CASSSRAQETQYF
>NA|TRBJ2-3|TRBV4-3|TRBD2
TGCGCCAGCAGCCTAGCGGGGGGGCGCTTCACAGATACGCAGTATTTT
CASSLAGGRFTDTQYF
>few|TRBJ1-6|TRBV6-4|NA
TGTGCCAGCACGGCTTCGGAGGCGCCCCTCCACTTT
CASTASEAPLHF
>NA|TRBJ1-2|TRBV7-8|NA
TGTGCCAGCAGCTTAGGCCTTACCGTAGCTAACTATGGCTACACCTTC
CASSLGLTVANYGYTF
>NA|TRBJ1-6|TRBV7-2|NA
TGTGCCAGCAGCTTAGGGTTGCGGGGGAGGGTCAAGGGGGGCTCACCCCTCCACTTT
CASSLGLRGRVKGGSPLHF